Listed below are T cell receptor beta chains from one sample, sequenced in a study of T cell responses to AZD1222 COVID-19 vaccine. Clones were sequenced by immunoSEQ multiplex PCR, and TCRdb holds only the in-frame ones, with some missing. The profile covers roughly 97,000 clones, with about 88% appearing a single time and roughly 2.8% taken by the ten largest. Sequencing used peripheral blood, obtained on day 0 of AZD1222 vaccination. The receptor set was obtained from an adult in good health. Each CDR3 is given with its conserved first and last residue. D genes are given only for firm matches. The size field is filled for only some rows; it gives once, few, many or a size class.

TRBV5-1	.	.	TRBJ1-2	CASSLEVSYGYTF	TGCGCCAGCAGCCTAGAGGTTAGCTATGGCTACACCTTC
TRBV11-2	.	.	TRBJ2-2	CASSYETAGELFF	TGTGCCAGCAGCTACGAGACGGCCGGGGAGCTGTTTTTT
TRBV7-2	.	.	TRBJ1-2	CASSLELVNYGYTF	TGTGCCAGCAGCTTAGAGCTAGTAAACTATGGCTACACCTTC
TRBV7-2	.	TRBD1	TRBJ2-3	CASSSRTGSTDTQYF	TGTGCCAGCAGCTCACGGACAGGAAGCACAGATACGCAGTATTTT
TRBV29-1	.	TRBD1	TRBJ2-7	CSVPAGTGLYEQYF	TGCAGCGTTCCAGCCGGGACAGGGCTCTACGAGCAGTACTTC
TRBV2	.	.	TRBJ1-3	CASSEGTVSSGNTIYF	TGTGCCAGCAGTGAGGGGACGGTGAGCTCTGGAAACACCATATATTTT
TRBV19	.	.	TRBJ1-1	CASSPSGRRNTEAFF	TGTGCCAGTAGTCCCTCGGGACGTCGGAACACTGAAGCTTTCTTT
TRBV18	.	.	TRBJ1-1	CASSPVGGGGTEAFF	TGTGCCAGCTCACCAGTGGGGGGCGGAGGAACTGAAGCTTTCTTT
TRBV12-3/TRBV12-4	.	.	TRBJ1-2	CASSHGGNYGYTF	TGTGCCAGCAGCCACGGGGGTAACTATGGCTACACCTTC
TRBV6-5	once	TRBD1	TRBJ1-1	CASSFHTGGTEAFF	TGTGCCAGCAGTTTTCATACAGGGGGCACTGAAGCTTTCTTT
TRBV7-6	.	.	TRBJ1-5	CASSLAGGQPQHF	TGTGCCAGCAGCTTAGCGGGGGGTCAGCCCCAGCATTTT
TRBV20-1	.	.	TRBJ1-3	CSANFGNTIYF	TGCAGTGCAAACTTTGGAAACACCATATATTTT
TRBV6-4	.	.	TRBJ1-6	CASRSSSYNSPLHF	TGTGCCAGCAGATCTAGCTCCTATAATTCACCCCTCCACTTT
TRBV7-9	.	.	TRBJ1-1	CASSLARLTEAFF	TGTGCCAGCAGCTTAGCCCGACTGACTGAAGCTTTCTTT
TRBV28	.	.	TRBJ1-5	CASSSGTWINNQPQHF	TGTGCCAGCAGTTCCGGGACATGGATAAATAATCAGCCCCAGCATTTT
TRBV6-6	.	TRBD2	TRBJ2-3	CASRPSGATDTQYF	TGTGCCAGCAGACCCAGCGGGGCCACAGATACGCAGTATTTT
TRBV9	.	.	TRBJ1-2	CASNRPNYGYTF	TGTGCCAGCAACAGACCTAACTATGGCTACACCTTC
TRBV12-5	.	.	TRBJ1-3	CASGLARASGNTIYF	TGTGCTAGTGGTTTGGCCAGGGCCTCTGGAAACACCATATATTTT
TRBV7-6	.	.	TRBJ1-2	CASSLGGSDRYGYTF	TGTGCCAGCAGCTTAGGGGGCTCAGACAGATATGGCTACACCTTC
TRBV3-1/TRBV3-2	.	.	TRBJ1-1	CASSQVPQGNTEAFF	TGTGCCAGCAGCCAAGTACCCCAGGGGAACACTGAAGCTTTCTTT
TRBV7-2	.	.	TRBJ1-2	CASSLASGGYTF	TGTGCCAGCAGCTTAGCTTCCGGTGGCTACACCTTC
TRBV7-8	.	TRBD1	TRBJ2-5	CASSKSRDSRQETQYF	TGTGCCAGCAGCAAGTCCCGGGACAGCCGTCAAGAGACCCAGTACTTC
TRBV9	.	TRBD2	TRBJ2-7	CASSRTSGGNLYEQYF	TGTGCCAGCAGCAGGACTAGCGGGGGGAACCTCTACGAGCAGTACTTC
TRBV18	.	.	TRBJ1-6	CASSTQVGGSNSPLHF	TGTGCCAGCTCAACCCAGGTCGGGGGCAGTAATTCACCCCTCCACTTT
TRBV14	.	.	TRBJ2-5	CASSQGWTQYF	TGTGCCAGCAGCCAAGGGTGGACCCAGTACTTC
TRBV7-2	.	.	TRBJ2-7	CASSLIQSYEQYF	TGTGCCAGCAGCTTAATCCAGTCCTACGAGCAGTACTTC
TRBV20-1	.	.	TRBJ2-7	CSAGDTYEQYF	TGCAGTGCAGGGGACACCTACGAGCAGTACTTC
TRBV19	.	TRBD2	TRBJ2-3	CASSTTGTSGNTQYF	TGTGCCAGTAGTACTACCGGGACTAGCGGAAATACGCAGTATTTT
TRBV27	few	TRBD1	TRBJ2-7	CASSRAGTGGRQEQYF	TGTGCCAGCAGTCGCGCCGGGACAGGGGGACGTCAGGAGCAGTACTTC
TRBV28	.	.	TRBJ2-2	CASLGSLNTGELFF	TGTGCCAGCTTGGGCTCCCTGAACACCGGGGAGCTGTTTTTT
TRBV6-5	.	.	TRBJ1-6	CASSYDGGGNSPLHF	TGTGCCAGCAGTTACGACGGCGGGGGAAATTCACCCCTCCACTTT